This TCR beta chain is drawn from a study of OX40 agonist ivuxolimab in advanced cancers. Study-wide points: By week 6 at 0.1 to 3.0 mg/kg, blood CD4+ and CD8+ T cells had expanded clonally.

Produced via immunoSEQ multiplex PCR; TCRdb's table is partial and in-frame only. The table lists about 77,000 clones, around 92% of them singletons. A word on this clone: Its antigen is unidentified.

Trimming shortened V by 4 bases and J by 0 bases, and 6 bases separated the two germline ends. This CDR3 contains 13 residues. Germline CDR1 is KGHSH and CDR2 is LQKENI. Autoimmune disease history or systemic immunosuppression excluded patients. Source: CD4+ or CD8+ T cells sorted from blood, taken in a trial of the OX40 agonist ivuxolimab. The receptor comes from an adult with an advanced solid tumor such as melanoma, head and neck, liver or kidney cancer. The chain has TRBV18 and TRBJ1-1; no definite D call. The CDR3: CASSLEMNTEAFF. CDR3 DNA: TGTGCCAGCTCACTTGAAATGAACACTGAAGCTTTCTTT. Full variable domain (remainder filled in from reference TRBV18 and TRBJ1-1): NAGVMQNPRHLVRRRGQEARLRCSPMKGHSHVYWYRQLPEEGLKFMVYLQKENIIDESGMPKERFSAEFPKEGPSILRIQQVVRGDSAAYFCASSLEMNTEAFFGQGTRLTVV.